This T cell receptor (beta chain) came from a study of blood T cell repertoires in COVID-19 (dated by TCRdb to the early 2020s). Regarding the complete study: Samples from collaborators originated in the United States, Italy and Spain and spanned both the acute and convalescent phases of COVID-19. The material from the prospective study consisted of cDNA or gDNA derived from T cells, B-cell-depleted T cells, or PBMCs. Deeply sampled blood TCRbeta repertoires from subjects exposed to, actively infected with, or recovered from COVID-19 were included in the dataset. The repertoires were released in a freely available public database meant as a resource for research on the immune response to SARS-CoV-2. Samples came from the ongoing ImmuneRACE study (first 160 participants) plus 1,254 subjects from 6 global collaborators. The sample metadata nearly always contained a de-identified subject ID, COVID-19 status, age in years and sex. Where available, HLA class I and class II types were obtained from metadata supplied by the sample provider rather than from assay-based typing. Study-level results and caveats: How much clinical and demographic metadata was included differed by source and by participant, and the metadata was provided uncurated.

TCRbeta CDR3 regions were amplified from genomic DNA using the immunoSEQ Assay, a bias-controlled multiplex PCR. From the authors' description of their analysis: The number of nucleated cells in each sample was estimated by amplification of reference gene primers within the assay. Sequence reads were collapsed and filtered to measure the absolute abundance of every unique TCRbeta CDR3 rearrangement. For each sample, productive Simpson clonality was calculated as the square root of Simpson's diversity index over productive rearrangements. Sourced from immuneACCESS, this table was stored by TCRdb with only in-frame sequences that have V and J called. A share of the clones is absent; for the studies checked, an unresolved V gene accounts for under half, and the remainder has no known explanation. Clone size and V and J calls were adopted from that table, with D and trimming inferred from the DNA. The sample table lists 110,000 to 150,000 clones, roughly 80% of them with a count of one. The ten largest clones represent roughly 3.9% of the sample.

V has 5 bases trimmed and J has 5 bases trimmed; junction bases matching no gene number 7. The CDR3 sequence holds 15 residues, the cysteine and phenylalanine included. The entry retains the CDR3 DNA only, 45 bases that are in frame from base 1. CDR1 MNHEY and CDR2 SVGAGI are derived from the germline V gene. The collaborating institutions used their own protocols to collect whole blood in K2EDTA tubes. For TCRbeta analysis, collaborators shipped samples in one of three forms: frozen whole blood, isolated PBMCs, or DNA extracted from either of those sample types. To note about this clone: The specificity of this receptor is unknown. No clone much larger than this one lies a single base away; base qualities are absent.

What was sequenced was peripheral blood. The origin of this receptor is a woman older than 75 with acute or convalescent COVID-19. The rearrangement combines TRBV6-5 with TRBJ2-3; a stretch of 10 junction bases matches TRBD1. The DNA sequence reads TGTGCCAGCAGTCTAGACAGGGGGCGGATAGATACGCAGTATTTT. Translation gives CASSLDRGRIDTQYF.